A single sample is the source of the 22 T cell receptor beta chains below, sequenced in a study of monozygotic twins with inflammatory bowel disease. TCRdb reworked the 5' RACE reads into one entry per CDR3 protein, no DNA. The table lists about 300,000 distinct CDR3 sequences. Sequenced material: blood. Every receptor here comes from a human donor with ulcerative colitis or Crohn's disease, or a healthy co-twin of an affected twin (not recorded which).

The J gene is TRBJ2-7, the V gene TRBV14; with no DNA, the TCRdb D assignment of TRBD1 cannot be verified. The CDR3 runs 14 residues. Germline CDR1 reads SGHDN; CDR2 reads FVKESK. Here the CDR3 reads CASSQSAVPYEQYF.

The chain employs TRBV25-1 and TRBJ2-6; checking the TCRdb D call of TRBD1 is not possible without DNA. Looked up from germline, CDR1 is MGHDK and CDR2 is SYGVNS. This CDR3 is built from 17 residues. The CDR3 is CASKTGTGGAGANVLTF.

The chain uses TRBV20-1 and TRBJ1-1. The V gene's germline CDR1 is DFQATT and CDR2 SNEGSKA (reference sequence). The CDR3 loop spans 12 amino acids. CDR3 region: CSASLTGTEAFF.

The rearrangement joins TRBV6-5 to TRBJ1-1; lacking DNA, the TRBD1 call made by TCRdb goes unchecked. The CDR3 consists of 16 residues. The germline V gene has CDR1 MNHEY and CDR2 SVGAGI. CDR3 in amino acids: CASSYSRWGSGTEAFF.

The chain has TRBV18 and TRBJ2-3; the D call from TCRdb, TRBD2, cannot be confirmed without DNA. Germline CDR1 is KGHSH and CDR2 is LQKENI. This CDR3 contains 15 residues. CDR3 residues: CASSGERAARDTQYF.

The chain uses TRBV5-1 and TRBJ2-7; TCRdb names TRBD1, which stays unverified in the absence of DNA. CDR1 and CDR2 from the germline V gene are SGHRS and YFSETQ. The CDR3 is 15 amino acids. This chain's CDR3 is CASSLNRGLGDEQYF.

The chain links TRBV5-1 to TRBJ2-6. The germline CDR1 and CDR2 sequences are SGHRS and YFSETQ. There are 15 residues in the CDR3. CDR3 residues: CASTLGGSGANVLTF.

The chain uses TRBV12-3 or TRBV12-4 and TRBJ2-7. The CDR3 totals 12 residues. The CDR3 protein is CASSLGTPEQYF.

The rearrangement joins TRBV18 to TRBJ2-5; TCRdb's D call of TRBD1 is untestable without DNA. This CDR3 contains 16 residues. CDR1 is KGHSH and CDR2 is LQKENI in the germline V gene. The CDR3 spells CASSPDRGLTNGAQYF.

This chain joins TRBV12-3 or TRBV12-4 and TRBJ1-1; TCRdb gives TRBD1 as the D gene, but with no DNA this cannot be confirmed. This CDR3 is built from 15 residues. This chain's CDR3 is CASSRWTGMNTEAFF.

V usage is TRBV28 and J usage is TRBJ2-1; lacking DNA, the TRBD2 call made by TCRdb goes unchecked. Germline V gene lookup returns CDR1 MDHEN and CDR2 SYDVKM. There are 16 residues in the CDR3. The CDR3: CASSPMAGGLSNEQFF. Full variable domain (rest looked up from reference TRBV28 and TRBJ2-1): DVKVTQSSRYLVKRTGEKVFLECVQDMDHENMFWYRQDPGLGLRLIYFSYDVKMKEKGDIPEGYSVSREKKERFSLILESASTNQTSMYLCASSPMAGGLSNEQFFGPGTRLTVL.

V is TRBV27 and J is TRBJ2-7; the D call from TCRdb, TRBD1, cannot be confirmed without DNA. CDR1 is MNHEY, CDR2 SMNVEV, per germline (reference sequence). The CDR3 has 14 residues. CDR3: CASSWTGGSYEQYF.

The CDR3 loop is CASSLGQAANTQCF. The chain has TRBV12-3 or TRBV12-4 and TRBJ2-3; TCRdb proposes TRBD2, but this gene call is untestable without DNA. This CDR3 comprises 14 residues.

This chain uses TRBV12-3 or TRBV12-4 with TRBJ2-7; absent DNA, TCRdb's TRBD1 call cannot be checked. This CDR3 has 13 amino acids. The CDR3 spells CASNRAGGYEQYF.

The V gene is TRBV24-1, the J gene TRBJ2-2. The CDR3 is 13 amino acids. Germline assignment: CDR1 KGHDR and CDR2 SFDVKD. This CDR3 reads CATSDLFPGELFF.

The chain uses TRBV12-3 or TRBV12-4 and TRBJ1-4; TCRdb designates TRBD1, a call that cannot be tested without DNA. This CDR3 has 16 amino acids. The CDR3 spells CASSFGGGGSREKLFF.

This chain connects TRBV9 to TRBJ2-7; TCRdb returns TRBD1, unconfirmable since there is no DNA. Germline CDR1 and CDR2: SGDLS and YYNGEE. The CDR3 is 13 amino acids. The CDR3 loop reads CASSVGTASEQYF.

The chain carries TRBV25-1 and TRBJ2-1; TCRdb picks TRBD1, but there is no DNA to check that call. The CDR3 length is 15 residues. Germline lookup yields CDR1 MGHDK and CDR2 SYGVNS. The CDR3 is CASRRQGAGFSEQFF.

J is TRBJ2-7 and V is TRBV12-3 or TRBV12-4; TCRdb's assignment of TRBD1 cannot be checked, as there is no DNA. The CDR3 is 12 residues long. CDR3 in amino acids: CASRPDSYEQYF.

The chain links TRBV28 to TRBJ2-5; the D gene TCRdb calls, TRBD2, cannot be checked with no DNA. Germline lookup yields CDR1 MDHEN and CDR2 SYDVKM. This CDR3 comprises 14 residues. The CDR3: CASSVGRPQETQYF.

This chain links TRBV5-1 with TRBJ2-1; TCRdb lists TRBD1, though no DNA is available to test this call. Germline CDR1 reads SGHRS; CDR2 reads YFSETQ. The CDR3 has 13 residues. CDR3: CASSLDARGWLFF. Complete variable domain (other parts from reference TRBV5-1 and TRBJ2-1): KAGVTQTPRYLIKTRGQQVTLSCSPISGHRSVSWYQQTPGQGLQFLFEYFSETQRNKGNFPGRFSGRQFSNSRSEMNVSTLELGDSALYLCASSLDARGWLFFGPGTRLTVL.

The chain links TRBV5-1 to TRBJ2-7. This CDR3 spans 12 amino acids. CDR1 is SGHRS and CDR2 is YFSETQ in the germline V gene. The CDR3 region is CASSVDTAGQYF.